A single sample gave rise to the 32 T cell receptor beta chains below, sequenced in a study of beta chain features in type 1 diabetes. Their antigen targets remain unknown. Study results and limitations: TCRB CDR3s from Type 1 diabetes patients were moderately but significantly shorter in all four CD4+ subsets.

Isolated RNA was reverse transcribed in full, so expressed TCRB transcripts were sequenced. Generated by immunoSEQ multiplex PCR, the TCRdb table keeps only in-frame clones and is missing some. The sample lists about 660,000 clones; more than 12% were seen once. Sequenced input: naive CD4+ T cells from blood. These receptors were taken from a man between 18 and 29 years old with type 1 diabetes.

This clone was seen only a few times. The chain couples TRBV18 to TRBJ1-1; D remains ambiguous. The germline V and J ends were trimmed by 6 bases and 1 base, with 9 bases remaining between them. CDR3 length: 13 residues. Per germline, CDR1 KGHSH and CDR2 LQKENI. As DNA, the CDR3 is TGTGCCAGCTCTCTAGACAAGAACACTGAAGCTTTCTTT. Translation gives CASSLDKNTEAFF.

This clone was counted between two and nine times. The CDR3 DNA sequence: TGTGCCAGCAGCTCACGACGGGCCAACGTCCTGACTTTC. Amino acids: CASSSRRANVLTF. The chain employs TRBV11-2 and TRBJ2-6; D is ambiguous. Trimming removed 4 bases from V and 5 bases from J, with 6 bases in between. CDR3 length: 13 residues. Germline CDR1 is SGHAT and CDR2 is FQNNGV.

In its sample, this clone was seen a few times. V gene TRBV29-1 combines with J gene TRBJ2-1, with 7 positions matching TRBD2. The CDR3 length is 13 residues. The germline V gene encodes CDR1 SQVTM and CDR2 ANQGSEA. Germline trimming cut 5 bases from V and 4 bases from J; bases unmatched to any gene: 5. CDR3 amino acids: CSVPGLRYNEQFF. The CDR3 nucleotides are TGCAGCGTTCCGGGACTAAGGTACAATGAGCAGTTCTTC.

This clone occurred a few times. V is TRBV14 and J is TRBJ2-7; 9 bases map to TRBD1. The V and J ends lost 4 bases and 4 bases, in that order; junction bases with no gene match: 8. Looked up from germline, CDR1 is SGHDN and CDR2 is FVKESK. The CDR3 is made up of 15 amino acids. In DNA form, the CDR3 reads TGTGCCAGCAGCCTACAGGGGGCCTTTGGATACGAGCAGTACTTC. Amino acid sequence: CASSLQGAFGYEQYF.

J is TRBJ2-1 and V is TRBV18; maybe TRBD2 (5 bases). V was trimmed by 3 bases and J by 7 bases, leaving 13 bases between them. In germline, CDR1 is KGHSH, CDR2 LQKENI. The CDR3 is made up of 14 amino acids. DNA for the CDR3: TGTGCCAGCTCACCGACTACGAGTAAGAATGAGCAGTTCTTC. Translation: CASSPTTSKNEQFF.

This clone showed up just a few times. The genes are TRBV7-9 and TRBJ2-5, with D possibly called TRBD1 or TRBD2 (5 bases each). Germline loops: CDR1 SEHNR, CDR2 FQNEAQ (reference sequence). Trimming took off 4 bases at V and 2 bases at J, with 8 bases between the two ends. CDR3 length: 13 amino acids. The CDR3 protein is CASSWGMQETQYF. CDR3 DNA: TGTGCCAGCAGCTGGGGGATGCAAGAGACCCAGTACTTC.

This clone has more than one count but fewer than ten. The chain combines TRBV28 with TRBJ1-2; D is unresolved. Trimming cost V 6 bases and J 8 bases, with 13 bases left between them. Germline CDR1 is MDHEN and CDR2 is SYDVKM. The CDR3 totals 12 residues. In nucleotides, the CDR3 is TGTGCCAGCAGCCTCTCCGTACGGGGCTACACCTTC. Its translation is CASSLSVRGYTF.

This clone was counted a few times. This specimen includes other DNA sequences encoding the same CDR3. The rearrangement joins TRBV5-1 to TRBJ2-5; 8 bases are shared with TRBD1. The CDR3 spans 13 residues. Germline V gives CDR1 SGHRS, CDR2 YFSETQ. J lost 5 bases, V lost 4 bases, and 4 bases had no gene match. CDR3 nucleotide sequence: TGCGCCAGCAGCCTAGGACAGGGCGAGACCCAGTACTTC. It is translated as CASSLGQGETQYF.

This clone was seen a handful of times. The gene calls are TRBV4-1 and TRBJ2-7; 11 bases map to TRBD1. CDR1 is MGHRA, CDR2 YSYEKL, per germline. Trimming took 3 bases from V and 3 from J; bases not matched to a gene: 7. The CDR3 runs 16 residues. CDR3: CASSHMWGQGGYEQYF. The CDR3 DNA reads TGCGCCAGCAGCCACATGTGGGGACAGGGGGGCTACGAGCAGTACTTC.

This clone was counted a few times. The chain couples TRBV2 to TRBJ1-1; a weak D match, TRBD1 (5 bases). Germline V gene sequence: CDR1 SNHLY, CDR2 FYNNEI. This CDR3 spans 13 amino acids. V lost 4 bases and J 4 bases, leaving 10 bases between the germline ends. In DNA form, the CDR3 reads TGTGCCAGCAGTGGGCAGGGTACCACTGAAGCTTTCTTT. Its translation is CASSGQGTTEAFF.

DNA for the CDR3: TGCGCCAGCAGCTTGGGTTCCGAAAACAATGAGCAGTTCTTC. It translates to CASSLGSENNEQFF. This chain uses TRBV5-1 with TRBJ2-1; no definite D call. The CDR3 covers 14 residues. V lost 0 bases to trimming and J lost 5 bases, with 9 bases between them. Germline CDR1 SGHRS, CDR2 YFSETQ. The full variable domain, in which reference TRBV5-1 and TRBJ2-1 provide the parts outside the CDR3, is KAGVTQTPRYLIKTRGQQVTLSCSPISGHRSVSWYQQTPGQGLQFLFEYFSETQRNKGNFPGRFSGRQFSNSRSEMNVSTLELGDSALYLCASSLGSENNEQFFGPGTRLTVL.

In this sample, this clone turned up a few times. The chain is built from TRBV7-9 and TRBJ2-2; no clear D. CDR3 length: 12 amino acids. Germline V gene sequence: CDR1 SEHNR, CDR2 FQNEAQ (reference sequence). V lost 5 bases, J lost 8 bases, and 9 bases lay in between. The CDR3 bases are TGTGCCAGCAGCACTCATCTAGGGGAGCTGTTTTTT. Protein sequence: CASSTHLGELFF.

The chain employs TRBV15 and TRBJ2-7, with TRBD2 as a possible D gene (6 bases). The germline V and J ends were trimmed by 0 bases and 4 bases, with 13 bases remaining between them. Germline CDR1 LNHNV, CDR2 YYDKDF (reference sequence). The CDR3 runs 15 residues. The CDR3 sequence: CATSRDLMAGYEQYF. CDR3 nucleotides: TGTGCCACCAGCAGAGATCTCATGGCGGGGTACGAGCAGTACTTC.

The chain employs TRBV7-9 and TRBJ2-7; TRBD2 matches at 9 bases. Germline trimming cut 4 bases from V and 6 bases from J; bases unmatched to any gene: 7. The CDR3 is 14 residues long. Germline V gives CDR1 SEHNR, CDR2 FQNEAQ (reference sequence). Written as DNA, the CDR3 is TGTGCCAGCAGCTCCTTAGCGGGAGTACTCGAGCAGTACTTC. It codes for CASSSLAGVLEQYF.

This clone came up a few times. This sample also contains other DNA sequences that code for the same CDR3. This chain connects TRBV10-3 to TRBJ2-3, with 7 positions matching TRBD2. The CDR3 consists of 15 residues. Germline V gives CDR1 ENHRY, CDR2 SYGVKD. The J segment lost 1 base and the V segment lost 6 bases, leaving 7 bases of the junction unmatched. The CDR3 region has the DNA TGTGCCATCAGCGATCCTAGCGGAGGCACAGATACGCAGTATTTT. Amino acid sequence: CAISDPSGGTDTQYF.

The rearrangement uses TRBV15 and TRBJ1-5; the D gene is possibly TRBD1 (5 bases). Germline lookup yields CDR1 LNHNV and CDR2 YYDKDF (reference sequence). This CDR3 is 18 amino acids long. The V end was cut by 0 bases, the J end by 0 bases, with 15 bases between. CDR3: CATSRDWGRSNSNQPQHF. CDR3 nucleotide sequence: TGTGCCACCAGCAGAGATTGGGGACGGAGTAATAGCAATCAGCCCCAGCATTTT. The variable domain in full, with the rest retrieved from reference TRBV15 and TRBJ1-5, is DAMVIQNPRYQVTQFGKPVTLSCSQTLNHNVMYWYQQKSSQAPKLLFHYYDKDFNNEADTPDNFQSRRPNTSFCFLDIRSPGLGDTAMYLCATSRDWGRSNSNQPQHFGDGTRLSIL.

V usage is TRBV27 and J usage is TRBJ2-3; 9 bases agree with TRBD2. Germline CDR1 and CDR2: MNHEY and SMNVEV (reference sequence). The CDR3 runs 15 residues. After removal of 6 bases from V and 3 bases from J, the junction contained 7 bases not matched to a gene. In DNA form, the CDR3 reads TGTGCCAGCAGAAGGCGGGGGGGCTGGACAGATACGCAGTATTTT. Translation gives CASRRRGGWTDTQYF.

This chain connects TRBV9 to TRBJ1-2; possible D gene TRBD1, 6 bases. Trimming removed 4 bases at V and 2 bases at J, with 15 bases between. The germline V gene encodes CDR1 SGDLS and CDR2 YYNGEE. CDR3 length equals 15 residues. CDR3 amino acids: CASSLRDKGNYGYTF. The CDR3, as DNA: TGTGCCAGCAGCCTCCGGGACAAGGGCAACTATGGCTACACCTTC.

This clone was observed a handful of times. The chain combines TRBV30 with TRBJ2-1, with TRBD1 identical over 8 bases. V was clipped by 0 bases and J by 2 bases; unmatched bases: 3. This CDR3 has 15 residues. In germline, CDR1 is GTSNPN, CDR2 SVGIG (reference sequence). In nucleotides, the CDR3 is TGTGCCTGGAGTGTCGGGACAGGCACCTACAATGAGCAGTTCTTC. Translating it yields CAWSVGTGTYNEQFF.

V usage is TRBV10-3 and J usage is TRBJ2-1; 12 positions match TRBD1. The germline gives CDR1 ENHRY, CDR2 SYGVKD. The V and J ends lost 7 bases and 9 bases, in that order; junction bases with no gene match: 10. The CDR3 is 15 amino acids. The CDR3 DNA follows: TGTGCCATCACCTCAACCGGGACAGGGGGCAGTGAGCAGTTCTTC. Its translation: CAITSTGTGGSEQFF.

This clone was found a few times. J is TRBJ1-2 and V is TRBV28; the D gene is possibly TRBD1 (5 bases). The germline V gene encodes CDR1 MDHEN and CDR2 SYDVKM. V was trimmed by 10 bases and J by 6 bases, leaving 12 bases between them. The CDR3 spans 11 residues. In DNA, the CDR3 is TGTGCCACGGGACCGACTCATGGCTACACCTTC. Amino acids: CATGPTHGYTF.

V and J are TRBV19 and TRBJ2-4; TRBD1 aligns across 8 bases. Germline V gives CDR1 LNHDA, CDR2 SQIVND (reference sequence). The junction had 11 bases not matched to a gene; V was cut back by 2 bases and J by 11 bases. The CDR3 extends over 15 amino acids. The CDR3 bases are TGTGCCAGTAGTATATCGGACAGGGTACGAGGTTTTCAGTACTTC. Protein: CASSISDRVRGFQYF.

In its sample, this clone was seen a few times. The rearrangement links TRBV9 to TRBJ2-5; 9 bases agree with TRBD1. Germline CDR1 and CDR2: SGDLS and YYNGEE. The CDR3 spans 14 residues. J was trimmed by 7 bases and V by 2 bases; bases with no gene match: 6. Here the CDR3 DNA reads TGTGCCAGCAGCGTGGGACAGGGAACGAGGACCCAGTACTTC. Protein product: CASSVGQGTRTQYF. Together with reference TRBV9 and TRBJ2-5, the CDR3 gives the full variable domain: DSGVTQTPKHLITATGQRVTLRCSPRSGDLSVYWYQQSLDQGLQFLIQYYNGEERAKGNILERFSAQQFPDLHSELNLSSLELGDSALYFCASSVGQGTRTQYFGPGTRLLVL.

Only a few counts were recorded for this clone. The chain carries TRBV4-1 and TRBJ2-3, with 10 nucleotides matching TRBD1. The germline V gene encodes CDR1 MGHRA and CDR2 YSYEKL. Trimming cost V 5 bases and J 9 bases; bases outside gene matches: 11. The CDR3 contains 15 residues. CDR3 in amino acids: CASSSQTGGAGTQYF. CDR3 sequence (DNA): TGCGCCAGCAGCTCCCAGACAGGGGGCGCGGGGACGCAGTATTTT.

V is TRBV2 and J is TRBJ2-1; no clear D. Germline V gene data show CDR1 as SNHLY and CDR2 as FYNNEI. Trimming took 3 bases from V and 8 from J, leaving 8 bases between them. The CDR3 is made up of 12 amino acids. This CDR3 reads CASSDGFDEQFF. The CDR3 DNA is TGTGCCAGCAGTGACGGGTTTGATGAGCAGTTCTTC.

The chain links TRBV5-1 to TRBJ1-5; possible D gene TRBD1, 6 bases. CDR1 is SGHRS, CDR2 YFSETQ, per germline. CDR3 length: 15 amino acids. Trimming took off 2 bases at V and 4 bases at J, with 13 bases between the two ends. CDR3 nucleotide sequence: TGCGCCAGCAGCTTCGATGGGGGCCGGAATCAGCCCCAGCATTTT. Translation: CASSFDGGRNQPQHF.

Only a few counts were recorded for this clone. V gene TRBV11-2 combines with J gene TRBJ2-2; 12 bases are a match to TRBD2. The junction had 5 bases not matched to a gene; V was cut back by 6 bases and J by 6 bases. The CDR3 covers 15 residues. Per the germline V gene, CDR1 is SGHAT and CDR2 is FQNNGV. CDR3 bases: TGTGCCAGCAGGATACTAGCGGGAGGCCCCGGGGAGCTGTTTTTT. This codes for CASRILAGGPGELFF.

This clone was seen a few times. This chain connects TRBV30 to TRBJ1-6; 7 nucleotides line up with TRBD1. Germline V gene lookup returns CDR1 GTSNPN and CDR2 SVGIG (reference sequence). The CDR3 loop spans 12 amino acids. Trimming cost V 7 bases and J 10 bases; bases outside gene matches: 7. CDR3 nucleotides: TGTGCCTATCGGGACAGCCAATCACCCCTCCACTTT. This encodes CAYRDSQSPLHF.

The chain has TRBV18 and TRBJ2-5; 10 positions match TRBD2. Per the germline V gene, CDR1 is KGHSH and CDR2 is LQKENI. The V gene end was trimmed by 1 base and the J gene end by 4 bases; junction bases not matched to a gene: 3. The CDR3 is made up of 15 amino acids. CDR3 DNA: TGTGCCAGCTCACCACTAGCTAGCGGGAGAGAGACCCAGTACTTC. Its translation: CASSPLASGRETQYF. Drawing the rest from reference TRBV18 and TRBJ2-5, the complete variable domain is NAGVMQNPRHLVRRRGQEARLRCSPMKGHSHVYWYRQLPEEGLKFMVYLQKENIIDESGMPKERFSAEFPKEGPSILRIQQVVRGDSAAYFCASSPLASGRETQYFGPGTRLLVL.

This clone appeared a few times. The rearrangement uses TRBV13 and TRBJ2-3, with unresolved D. Trimming removed 1 base at V and 3 bases at J, with 5 bases between. The CDR3 loop spans 13 amino acids. Germline V gives CDR1 PRHDT, CDR2 FYEKMQ (reference sequence). Here the CDR3 reads CASSLDRTDTQYF. Written as DNA, the CDR3 is TGTGCCAGCAGCTTAGACAGAACAGATACGCAGTATTTT.

The chain recombines TRBV7-2 with TRBJ2-3, with D perhaps matching TRBD2 (5 bases). Germline lookup yields CDR1 SGHTA and CDR2 FQGNSA. This CDR3 has 14 residues. Trimming stripped 1 base from V and 3 bases from J, with 8 bases between. For the CDR3, the DNA is TGTGCCAGCAGCTTAGGGACTTTGACAGATACGCAGTATTTT. Translating it yields CASSLGTLTDTQYF.

The table lists this clone with a few counts. V is TRBV5-1 and J is TRBJ2-3; D possibly corresponds to TRBD2 (6 bases). CDR3 length equals 20 residues. CDR1 SGHRS and CDR2 YFSETQ come from the germline V gene. V was trimmed by 1 base and J by 0 bases, leaving 24 bases between them. The CDR3 here is CASSLITPERSRESTDTQYF. The CDR3 DNA sequence: TGCGCCAGCAGCTTGATCACCCCTGAGAGATCCCGGGAGAGCACAGATACGCAGTATTTT.